This T cell receptor beta chain was identified in a study of cytomegalovirus exposure and HLA in healthy donors. V was shortened by 7 bases and J by 1 base, with 13 bases between the two germline ends. The CDR3 consists of 14 residues. CDR1 LNHDA and CDR2 SQIVND come from the germline V gene (reference sequence). For this clone: Its antigen is unknown.

This PCR relied on a set of 60 Vbeta primers and 13 Jbeta primers. Generated by immunoSEQ multiplex PCR, the TCRdb table keeps only in-frame clones and is missing some. Of approximately 170,000 clones listed, around 80% are singletons. Points from the study as a whole: TCR beta chain V- and J-gene trimming was linked, in a later analysis, to a missense variant in DCLRE1C.

This chain connects TRBV19 to TRBJ2-5, with D maybe TRBD2 (7 bases). Sequenced material: PBMCs. This receptor was obtained from a boy aged 2 to 10 in good health and CMV-seronegative. The CDR3 DNA reads as TGTGCCAGTACTGACGGGGGGCCCCAAGAGACCCAGTACTTC. As protein: CASTDGGPQETQYF. The variable domain in full, with the rest retrieved from reference TRBV19 and TRBJ2-5, is DGGITQSPKYLFRKEGQNVTLSCEQNLNHDAMYWYRQDPGQGLRLIYYSQIVNDFQKGDIAEGYSVSREKKESFPLTVTSAQKNPTAFYLCASTDGGPQETQYFGPGTRLLVL.